This T cell receptor (beta chain) is drawn from a study of CD8+ T cells in alopecia areata. The CDR3 has 10 residues. Germline CDR1 and CDR2: DFQATT and SNEGSKA (reference sequence). The V end was cut by 5 bases, the J end by 2 bases, with 3 bases between. The authors extracted RNA and reverse transcribed it into cDNA as the sequencing template. The method was immunoSEQ multiplex PCR; TCRdb's version includes in-frame clones alone and lacks a portion of them. The data hold roughly 220,000 clones, with roughly two fifths observed a single time. This clone has more than one count but fewer than ten. Its specificity is unknown. Treatment of the sample: oral pan-JAK inhibitor, 5-10 mg twice daily. The study team obtained lesional scalp punch biopsies and peripheral blood from alopecia areata patients. Study-level results: It was observed that many expanded lesional clones persisted in scalp and blood during tofacitinib. On tofacitinib, scalp clonality and expanded CD8+ clones among top 100 fell significantly. Sequences from scalp samples also cover resident alphabeta T cells of normal skin.

The receptor was derived from a human donor with alopecia areata. The chain combines TRBV20-1 with TRBJ1-2, with D unresolved. Specimen: CD4+ T cells sorted from blood, collected around week 34, from a patient treated with tofacitinib. CDR3 nucleotide sequence: TGCAGTGCTCCGAACTATGGCTACACCTTC. This gives the protein CSAPNYGYTF.